These 5 T cell receptor beta chains originate from one sample sequenced in a study. One entry per CDR3 protein results from TCRdb running MiXCR on the RT-PCR reads. The data contain about 680,000 distinct CDR3 sequences, more than 13% of them singletons. Sample: memory CD4+ T cells from blood. These receptors were obtained from a female donor in good health, serving as a healthy control.

The table lists this clonotype with many counts. V is TRBV6-1 and J is TRBJ2-3; unclear D gene. The CDR3 has 12 amino acids. V was clipped by 4 bases and J by 4 bases, with 6 bases between them. Germline-derived CDR1 and CDR2 are MNHNS and SASEGT. CDR3 region: CASSVLSDTQYF. CDR3 sequence (DNA): TGTGCCAGCAGTGTCCTATCAGATACGCAGTATTTT.

This clonotype was detected only a few times. The CDR3 protein is CAIKRDAGGDYGYTF. In nucleotides, the CDR3 is TGTGCCATCAAGAGGGACGCTGGTGGTGACTATGGCTACACCTTC. The chain joins TRBV10-3 to TRBJ1-2, with D perhaps TRBD1 (5 bases). Trimming took off 7 bases at V and 3 bases at J, with 18 bases between the two ends. The length of the CDR3 is 15 residues. CDR1 ENHRY and CDR2 SYGVKD come from the germline V gene.

In this sample, this clonotype turned up a few times. The chain has TRBV11-2 and TRBJ2-7; no clear D gene. Germline values: CDR1 SGHAT, CDR2 FQNNGV. V dropped 5 bases and J dropped 4 bases, with 12 bases sitting between them. This CDR3 is 13 amino acids long. The CDR3 nucleotides read TGTGCCAGCAGCCCCCCGGCAGCGTACGAGCAGTACTTC. Residues: CASSPPAAYEQYF.

A word on this clonotype: One junction end does not reproduce the germline sequence, and a read error may be involved. The genes are TRBV4-3 and TRBJ2-2, with 10 bases lining up with TRBD1. The CDR3 sequence is 17 residues long. Per germline, CDR1 LGHNA and CDR2 YSLEER. As DNA, the CDR3 is TGCGCCAGCCGCCAAGCCGGGACAGGGGCTACCACCGGGGAGCTGTTTTTT. Its translation is CASRQAGTGATTGELFF.

The table lists this clonotype with a few counts. The V and J genes are TRBV6-6 and TRBJ2-1; D unresolved. Trimming removed 3 bases at V and 9 bases at J, with 12 bases between. Germline V gene sequence: CDR1 MNHNY, CDR2 SVGAGI (reference sequence). The CDR3 contains 13 residues. CDR3 residues: CASSYELEFEQFF. CDR3 sequence (DNA): TGTGCCAGCAGTTATGAGTTGGAGTTTGAGCAGTTCTTC.